These 16 T cell receptor beta chains were all obtained from the same sample, sequenced in a study of glioma-infiltrating T cells after dendritic cell vaccination listed by TCRdb under 2016. Read against the paper, the sample's time point label means: after dendritic cell vaccination, including at tumor progression/relapse. Libraries were prepared through the immunoSEQ multiplex PCR assay. TCRdb took this table from immuneACCESS and kept in-frame rearrangements with V and J called. Such tables lack part of the clones; where checked against another copy, unresolved V genes explain under half of the gap, and the rest is unexplained. The sample table holds about 99,000 clones, of which about 85% were seen once. Under 6.5% of the sample goes to the ten largest clones. Source: blood, taken after dendritic cell vaccination. The receptors derive from a human donor with glioblastoma.

V gene TRBV5-1 combines with J gene TRBJ1-3; D perhaps matches TRBD1 (5 bases). V was shortened by 0 bases and J by 0 bases, with 13 bases between the two germline ends. This CDR3 is built from 17 residues. In germline, CDR1 is SGHRS, CDR2 YFSETQ. In DNA, the CDR3 is TGCGCCAGCAGCTTGGAGGGGTCACCATACTCTGGAAACACCATATATTTT. The encoded protein is CASSLEGSPYSGNTIYF.

The chain recombines TRBV19 with TRBJ1-2; D ambiguous. V dropped 6 bases and J dropped 4 bases, with 21 bases sitting between them. In germline, CDR1 is LNHDA, CDR2 SQIVND (reference sequence). This CDR3 comprises 16 residues. CDR3 region: CASRVVRGPSPYGYTF. CDR3 coding DNA: TGTGCCAGTAGGGTTGTCAGAGGGCCGTCCCCCTATGGCTACACCTTC.

The chain employs TRBV28 and TRBJ1-1; a weak D match, TRBD1 (6 bases). Trimming shortened V by 7 bases and J by 0 bases, and 9 bases separated the two germline ends. In germline, CDR1 is MDHEN, CDR2 SYDVKM. CDR3 length: 13 residues. Written as DNA, the CDR3 is TGTGCCAGCAAGGGGGACCTGAACACTGAAGCTTTCTTT. Protein: CASKGDLNTEAFF.

This rearrangement joins TRBV19 to TRBJ2-3; TRBD1 matches at 10 bases. CDR3 length equals 19 residues. V was pared by 4 bases and J by 2 bases, with 15 bases of the junction left unmatched. Germline V gene sequence: CDR1 LNHDA, CDR2 SQIVND (reference sequence). The CDR3, as DNA: TGTGCCAGTAGTACGCCAGACAGGGGGCTATACGATCTCACAGATACGCAGTATTTT. This encodes CASSTPDRGLYDLTDTQYF.

The chain is built from TRBV10-3 and TRBJ1-2; the match to TRBD1 covers 10 bases. There are 15 residues in the CDR3. V lost 4 bases to trimming and J lost 6 bases; unmatched junction nucleotides: 8. Germline V gene data show CDR1 as ENHRY and CDR2 as SYGVKD. DNA of the CDR3: TGTGCCATCAGTGTTTTTCCGGGACAGGGGAATGGCTACACCTTC. It yields the protein CAISVFPGQGNGYTF.

The chain joins TRBV19 to TRBJ1-5; TRBD1 agrees at 10 bases. CDR3 length: 15 amino acids. V lost 10 bases to trimming and J lost 0 bases; unmatched junction nucleotides: 6. The germline V gene encodes CDR1 LNHDA and CDR2 SQIVND (reference sequence). The CDR3 reads CATTGGPNSNQPQHF. For the CDR3, the DNA is TGTGCCACGACAGGGGGCCCAAATAGCAATCAGCCCCAGCATTTT.

The chain has TRBV10-3 and TRBJ2-2; a possible D gene is TRBD2 (6 bases). Trimming stripped 8 bases from V and 4 bases from J, with 20 bases between. This CDR3 is 16 amino acids long. Germline values: CDR1 ENHRY, CDR2 SYGVKD. The CDR3 reads CAIFPGSGSGTGELFF. Written as DNA, the CDR3 is TGTGCCATCTTCCCGGGGTCCGGGAGTGGCACCGGGGAGCTGTTTTTT.

The CDR3 protein is CASSPPLTGINEKLFF. In nucleotides, the CDR3 is TGTGCCAGCAGCCCCCCCCTTACAGGGATTAATGAAAAACTGTTTTTT. The rearrangement uses TRBV7-2 and TRBJ1-4; tentative D call: TRBD1 (6 bases). Trimming cost V 5 bases and J 4 bases, with 17 bases left between them. CDR3 length: 16 amino acids. Germline values: CDR1 SGHTA, CDR2 FQGNSA.

This clone has just one count. J is TRBJ2-2 and V is TRBV19; 7 bases are a match to TRBD1. V shed 9 bases, J shed 6 bases, and the junction held 10 bases outside the gene matches. There are 14 residues in the CDR3. Per the germline V gene, CDR1 is LNHDA and CDR2 is SQIVND (reference sequence). In nucleotides, the CDR3 is TGTGCCAGCCGACAGGGCCCTGATGCCGGGGAGCTGTTTTTT. It specifies CASRQGPDAGELFF.

The V gene is TRBV2, the J gene TRBJ2-2; a weak D match, TRBD1 (6 bases). The germline V gene encodes CDR1 SNHLY and CDR2 FYNNEI. This CDR3 region has 15 residues. With 2 bases removed from V and 0 bases from J, the gap between germline ends came to 7 bases. This CDR3 reads CASSERQANTGELFF. The DNA of the CDR3 is TGTGCCAGCAGTGAAAGACAGGCGAACACCGGGGAGCTGTTTTTT.

This sequence joins TRBV10-3 and TRBJ1-5; 9 positions match TRBD1. CDR1 is ENHRY, CDR2 SYGVKD, per germline. Germline trimming cut 0 bases from V and 3 bases from J; bases unmatched to any gene: 12. The CDR3 spans 19 residues. The CDR3 loop reads CAISESGTGPGTPNQPQHF. Here the CDR3 DNA reads TGTGCCATCAGTGAGTCCGGGACAGGGCCCGGGACACCCAATCAGCCCCAGCATTTT.

Regarding this clone: Other DNA sequences in this specimen translate into the identical CDR3. CDR3 sequence: CASSLGAGGPYEQYF. The CDR3 DNA sequence: TGCGCCAGCAGCTTGGGGGCAGGGGGACCCTACGAGCAGTACTTC. The chain combines TRBV5-1 with TRBJ2-7; TRBD1 aligns across 7 bases. The V segment lost 0 bases and the J segment 2 bases; nucleotides outside the gene matches: 5. Per the germline V gene, CDR1 is SGHRS and CDR2 is YFSETQ. The CDR3 is 15 residues long.

The J gene is TRBJ2-2, the V gene TRBV2; 7 nucleotides agree with TRBD2. This CDR3 is built from 14 residues. CDR1 is SNHLY and CDR2 is FYNNEI in the germline V gene. J was trimmed by 4 bases and V by 6 bases; bases with no gene match: 5. CDR3 sequence reads: CASSKAGVTGELFF. CDR3 DNA sequence: TGTGCCAGCAGCAAGGCGGGAGTCACCGGGGAGCTGTTTTTT.

The genes are TRBV5-1 and TRBJ2-5, with a tentative D call TRBD1 (5 bases). This CDR3 is built from 14 residues. V lost 0 bases to trimming and J lost 4 bases, with 10 bases between them. The germline gives CDR1 SGHRS, CDR2 YFSETQ. CDR3 residues: CASSLDLGVETQYF. CDR3 coding DNA: TGCGCCAGCAGCTTGGACCTAGGGGTAGAGACCCAGTACTTC. The whole variable domain, remainder taken from reference TRBV5-1 and TRBJ2-5, is KAGVTQTPRYLIKTRGQQVTLSCSPISGHRSVSWYQQTPGQGLQFLFEYFSETQRNKGNFPGRFSGRQFSNSRSEMNVSTLELGDSALYLCASSLDLGVETQYFGPGTRLLVL.

This clone was counted between two and nine times. This sequence joins TRBV9 and TRBJ1-6; D is possibly TRBD1 (6 bases). The V end lost 0 bases, the J end lost 9 bases, and 19 bases lay between the germline ends. CDR1 SGDLS and CDR2 YYNGEE come from the germline V gene. This CDR3 spans 17 amino acids. CDR3: CASSVARDNQVGSPLHF. CDR3 nucleotides: TGTGCCAGCAGCGTAGCTAGGGACAATCAAGTGGGTTCACCCCTCCACTTT.

A single count supports this clone. The rearrangement joins TRBV18 to TRBJ2-7; weak D call: TRBD1 (6 bases). CDR1 and CDR2 from the germline V gene are KGHSH and LQKENI. This CDR3 contains 13 residues. V dropped 4 bases and J dropped 7 bases, with 14 bases sitting between them. CDR3 sequence reads: CASSQGVLQEQYF. CDR3 DNA: TGTGCCAGCTCACAGGGGGTACTTCAGGAGCAGTACTTC.